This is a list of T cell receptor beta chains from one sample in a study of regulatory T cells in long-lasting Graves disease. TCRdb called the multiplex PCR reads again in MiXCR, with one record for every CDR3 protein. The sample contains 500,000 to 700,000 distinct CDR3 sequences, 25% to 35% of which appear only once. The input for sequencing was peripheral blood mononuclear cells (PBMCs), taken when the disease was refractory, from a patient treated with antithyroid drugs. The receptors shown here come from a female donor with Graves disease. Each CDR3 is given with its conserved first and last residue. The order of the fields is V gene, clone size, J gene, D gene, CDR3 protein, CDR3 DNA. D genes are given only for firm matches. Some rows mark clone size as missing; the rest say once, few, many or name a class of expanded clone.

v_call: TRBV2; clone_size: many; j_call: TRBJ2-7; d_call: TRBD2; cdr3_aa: CASSEGIIGRWVSYEQYF; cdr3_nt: TGTGCCAGCAGTGAAGGTATTATCGGGAGGTGGGTTTCCTACGAGCAGTACTTC
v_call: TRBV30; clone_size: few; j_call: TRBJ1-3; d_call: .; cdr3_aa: CAWEITGTIYF; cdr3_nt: TGTGCCTGGGAAATCACTGGCACCATATATTTT
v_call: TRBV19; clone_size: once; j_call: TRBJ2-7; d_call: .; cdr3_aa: CASSIDRMVGTYEQYF; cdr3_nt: TGTGCCAGTAGTATAGATCGGATGGTGGGAACCTACGAGCAGTACTTC
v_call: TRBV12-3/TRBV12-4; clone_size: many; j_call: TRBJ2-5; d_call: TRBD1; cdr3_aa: CASSANPGTGYPNHEIQETQYF; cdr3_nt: TGTGCCAGCAGTGCAAATCCCGGGACAGGGTACCCCAACCACGAAATACAAGAGACCCAGTACTTC
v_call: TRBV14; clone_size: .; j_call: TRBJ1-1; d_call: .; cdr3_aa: CASSQGGYAEAFF; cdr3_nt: TGTGCCAGCAGCCAAGGGGGCTACGCTGAAGCTTTCTTT
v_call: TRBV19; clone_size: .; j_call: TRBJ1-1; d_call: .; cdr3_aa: CASSIARWGDTEAFF; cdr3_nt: TGTGCCAGTAGTATAGCACGGTGGGGAGACACTGAAGCTTTCTTT
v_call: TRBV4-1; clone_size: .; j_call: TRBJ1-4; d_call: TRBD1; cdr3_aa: CASSQANRGGEEEKLFF; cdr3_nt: TGCGCCAGCAGCCAAGCAAACAGGGGAGGGGAAGAAGAAAAACTGTTTTTT
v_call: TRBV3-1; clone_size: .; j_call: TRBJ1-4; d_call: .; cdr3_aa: CASSQVGTTNEKLFF; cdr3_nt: TGTGCCAGCAGCCAAGTAGGGACAACTAATGAAAAACTGTTTTTT
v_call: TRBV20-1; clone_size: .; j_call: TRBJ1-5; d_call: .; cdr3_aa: CSARDPSEQGQPQHF; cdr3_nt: TGCAGTGCTAGAGACCCCTCTGAACAGGGTCAGCCCCAGCATTTT
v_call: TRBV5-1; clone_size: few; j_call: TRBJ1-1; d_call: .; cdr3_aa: CASRPLQGSGEAFF; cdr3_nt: TGCGCCAGCAGGCCACTCCAGGGATCGGGTGAAGCTTTCTTT
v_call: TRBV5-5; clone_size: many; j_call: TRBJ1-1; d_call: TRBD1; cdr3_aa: CASSWTGASEAFF; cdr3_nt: TGTGCCAGCAGCTGGACAGGGGCGAGTGAAGCTTTCTTT
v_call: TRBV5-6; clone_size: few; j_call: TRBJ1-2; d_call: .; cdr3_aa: CASSLMQQGYGYTF; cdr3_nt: TGTGCCAGCAGCTTAATGCAACAGGGCTATGGCTACACCTTC
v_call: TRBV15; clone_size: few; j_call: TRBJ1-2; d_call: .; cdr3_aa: CATSRGQVVYGYTF; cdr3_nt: TGTGCCACCAGCAGAGGACAGGTGGTTTATGGCTACACCTTC
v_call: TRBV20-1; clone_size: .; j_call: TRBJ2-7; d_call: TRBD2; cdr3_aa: CSARDSGRSRYEQYF; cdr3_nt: TGCAGTGCTAGAGATAGCGGGCGGAGTCGGTACGAGCAGTACTTC
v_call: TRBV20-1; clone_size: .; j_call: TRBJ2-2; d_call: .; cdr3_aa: CSALGRGNTGELFF; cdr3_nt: TGCAGTGCCTTGGGTAGGGGGAACACCGGGGAGCTGTTTTTT
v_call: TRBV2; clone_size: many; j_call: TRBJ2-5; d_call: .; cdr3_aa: CASSAGREETQYF; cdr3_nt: TGTGCCAGCAGTGCTGGCAGGGAAGAGACCCAGTACTTC
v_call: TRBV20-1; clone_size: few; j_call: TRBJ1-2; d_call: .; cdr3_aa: CSARVDSNYGYTF; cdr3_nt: TGCAGTGCTAGAGTAGACAGCAACTATGGCTACACCTTC
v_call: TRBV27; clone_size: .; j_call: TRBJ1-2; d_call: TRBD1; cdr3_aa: CASSPRQGRLTF; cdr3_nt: TGTGCCAGCAGTCCCAGACAGGGCCGCCTAACCTTC
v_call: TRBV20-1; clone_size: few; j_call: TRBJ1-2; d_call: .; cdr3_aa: CSARREDYGYTF; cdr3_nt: TGCAGTGCTAGAAGGGAAGACTATGGCTACACCTTC
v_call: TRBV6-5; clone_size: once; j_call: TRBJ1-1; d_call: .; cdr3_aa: CASSYSARGTEAFF; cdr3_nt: TGTGCCAGCAGTTACTCCGCCAGGGGTACTGAAGCTTTCTTT
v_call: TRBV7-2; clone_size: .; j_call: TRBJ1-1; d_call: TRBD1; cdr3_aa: CASSFSDRGVSEAFF; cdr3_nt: TGTGCCAGCAGCTTCTCGGACAGGGGCGTATCTGAAGCTTTCTTT
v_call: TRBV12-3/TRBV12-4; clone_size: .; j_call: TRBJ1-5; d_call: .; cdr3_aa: CASSSRGEHF; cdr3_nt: TGTGCCAGCAGTTCCCGGGGAGAGCATTTT
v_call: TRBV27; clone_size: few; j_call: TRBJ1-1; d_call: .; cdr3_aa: CASSLGQRSREAFF; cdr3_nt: TGTGCCAGCAGTTTAGGTCAGCGAAGTCGTGAAGCTTTCTTT
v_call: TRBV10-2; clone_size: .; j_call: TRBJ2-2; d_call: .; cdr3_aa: CASSEHGTAGGELFF; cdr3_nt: TGCGCCAGCAGTGAGCACGGGACAGCGGGCGGGGAGCTGTTTTTT
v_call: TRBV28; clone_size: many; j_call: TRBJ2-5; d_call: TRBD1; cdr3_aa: CASSFGTGGYQETQYF; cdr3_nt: TGTGCCAGCAGTTTTGGGACAGGGGGGTACCAAGAGACCCAGTACTTC
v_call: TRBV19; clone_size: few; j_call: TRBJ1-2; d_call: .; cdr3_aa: CASSMGGQDNYGYTF; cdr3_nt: TGTGCCAGTAGTATGGGAGGGCAGGATAACTATGGCTACACCTTC
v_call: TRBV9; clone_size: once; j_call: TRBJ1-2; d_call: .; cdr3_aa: CASSVEREGIYGYTF; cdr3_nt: TGTGCCAGCAGCGTAGAACGAGAGGGAATCTATGGCTACACCTTC